This T cell receptor (beta chain) was profiled in a study of shared clonotypes between healthy human individuals. Across the whole study: CD4 naive and memory got three plates each, CD8 naive two, CD8 memory one.

Germline CDR1 reads LNHDA; CDR2 reads SQIVND (reference sequence). The CDR3 totals 13 residues. Trimming removed 5 bases at V and 6 bases at J, with 10 bases between. Measured with immunoSEQ multiplex PCR; TCRdb has only the in-frame clones, and not every one. The sample lists some 2,000,000 clones; under 97% were seen once. The chain has TRBV19 and TRBJ1-4, with D hard to call. The sequence was collected from a man between 18 and 35 years old in good health. Sequences were obtained from naive CD4+ T cells sorted from blood. The sample's subset: CD45RA+ positively selected. CDR3 sequence: CASSLDGDEKLFF. The CDR3 DNA sequence: TGTGCCAGTAGTTTGGACGGTGATGAAAAACTGTTTTTT.